The 27 T cell receptor beta chains in this list originate from one sample, sequenced in a study of T cell repertoires in cytomegalovirus infection (dated by TCRdb to about 2019). The sample was run on an Illumina HiSeq 1500. In-frame beta chains were kept once TCRdb had trimmed the public reads at Q25 with fastp and called clones with MiXCR. Each entry merges the rows of one CDR3 protein and shows their most common DNA and genes. Present in this sample are about 330,000 distinct CDR3 sequences, more than 8% of which were seen just once. 3.5% to 4.5% of the sample is held by the ten biggest clonotypes. The source material was PBMCs. These receptors were taken from a human donor in good health (CMV status not recorded). Some clones in this sample may be carry-over from other donors' samples.

The chain carries TRBV19 and TRBJ2-3, with a possible D match to TRBD2 (6 bases). The germline CDR1 and CDR2 sequences are LNHDA and SQIVND (reference sequence). Between the trimmed V and J ends, which lost 6 bases and 0 bases, there was a span of 16 bases. The CDR3 sequence is 16 residues long. The CDR3 here is CASSRAEGFSTDTQYF. Here the CDR3 DNA reads TGTGCCAGTAGCCGAGCGGAGGGGTTTAGCACAGATACGCAGTATTTT.

This clonotype appeared a few times. This sequence joins TRBV6-2 or TRBV6-3 and TRBJ2-1; the D is unclear. The CDR3 spans 14 residues. V gave up 6 bases and J gave up 4 bases, with 13 bases separating them. Germline CDR1 MNHEY, CDR2 SVGEGT. In DNA, the CDR3 is TGTGCCAGCAGCAAAGACGTAACTTACAATGAGCAGTTCTTC. Its translation is CASSKDVTYNEQFF.

This sequence joins TRBV6-6 and TRBJ1-3, with D possibly TRBD1 on 6 matching bases. The length of the CDR3 is 15 residues. V lost 6 bases, J lost 2 bases, and 14 bases lay in between. The V gene's germline CDR1 is MNHNY and CDR2 SVGAGI (reference sequence). Written as DNA, the CDR3 is TGTGCCAGCAGGGACAGCATCCTTCCTGGAAACACCATATATTTT. Amino acid sequence: CASRDSILPGNTIYF.

This clonotype was observed once. The chain recombines TRBV6-6 with TRBJ1-1, with D perhaps TRBD1 (5 bases). Germline values: CDR1 MNHNY, CDR2 SVGAGI (reference sequence). The CDR3 runs to 14 residues. Trimming removed 2 bases at V and 10 bases at J, with 17 bases between. The chain's CDR3 is CASSYGGGGRGAFF. The CDR3 DNA reads TGTGCCAGCAGTTACGGGGGGGGTGGCCGAGGAGCTTTCTTT.

There are many counts of this clonotype. J is TRBJ2-5 and V is TRBV29-1; D is ambiguous. Trimming cost V 2 bases and J 0 bases, with 4 bases left between them. This CDR3 is built from 12 residues. The germline V gene has CDR1 SQVTM and CDR2 ANQGSEA. DNA of the CDR3: TGCAGCGTTGAAATCTACCAAGAGACCCAGTACTTC. It encodes CSVEIYQETQYF.

In this sample, this clonotype turned up many times. The V gene is TRBV28, the J gene TRBJ1-2; D call uncertain. V was clipped by 7 bases and J by 3 bases, with 6 bases between them. Germline V lookup: CDR1 MDHEN, CDR2 SYDVKM. The CDR3 is made up of 11 amino acids. DNA of the CDR3: TGTGCCAGCAAATGGGACTATGGCTACACCTTC. This sequence encodes CASKWDYGYTF.

Only a few counts were recorded for this clonotype. The V gene is TRBV6-5, the J gene TRBJ2-7; TRBD1 matches 9 bases. CDR1 MNHEY and CDR2 SVGAGI come from the germline V gene. J lost 3 bases, V lost 8 bases, and 8 bases had no gene match. The CDR3 spans 14 residues. The CDR3 here is CASFTGTGNYEQYF. The DNA for the CDR3 is TGTGCCAGCTTTACCGGGACAGGGAACTACGAGCAGTACTTC.

This clonotype was recorded at least ten times. The chain is built from TRBV7-2 and TRBJ2-1; D is possibly TRBD1 or TRBD2 (6 bases each). Germline lookup yields CDR1 SGHTA and CDR2 FQGNSA. This CDR3 spans 16 amino acids. The V end lost 3 bases, the J end lost 9 bases, and 21 bases lay between the germline ends. The CDR3 DNA follows: TGTGCCAGCAGCTTCCCCGGGGGCCCGCCCCCCCCTGAGCAGTTCTTC. As protein: CASSFPGGPPPPEQFF.

This clonotype was recorded only once. A much larger clone lies one base from this, so it may be a read error. The chain is built from TRBV27 and TRBJ1-2; 8 bases match TRBD1. The CDR3 is made up of 15 amino acids. Germline-derived CDR1 and CDR2 are MNHEY and SMNVEV (reference sequence). CDR3 bases: TGTGCCAGCAGCAGGGGGCCAACCAACCCCTATGGCTACTCCTTC. This codes for CASSRGPTNPYGYSF.

This clonotype came up many times. This chain joins TRBV7-2 and TRBJ2-1; no reliable D call. With 5 bases removed from V and 6 bases from J, the gap between germline ends came to 14 bases. Germline V gives CDR1 SGHTA, CDR2 FQGNSA. There are 14 residues in the CDR3. Written as DNA, the CDR3 is TGTGCCAGCAGCGCCTCCGGGTGGACCAATGAGCAGTTCTTC. Protein: CASSASGWTNEQFF. Full variable domain (missing parts from reference TRBV7-2 and TRBJ2-1): GAGVSQSPSNKVTEKGKDVELRCDPISGHTALYWYRQSLGQGLEFLIYFQGNSAPDKSGLPSDRFSAERTGGSVSTLTIQRTQQEDSAVYLCASSASGWTNEQFFGPGTRLTVL.

This clonotype was seen at least ten times. The CDR3 protein is CATNFQRGALYEQYF. The CDR3 coding sequence is TGTGCCACCAATTTCCAGCGGGGGGCCCTTTACGAGCAGTACTTC. V is TRBV6-1 and J is TRBJ2-7; 9 nucleotides agree with TRBD2. The germline CDR1 and CDR2 sequences are MNHNS and SASEGT. Germline trimming cut 10 bases from V and 4 bases from J; bases unmatched to any gene: 14. The CDR3 has 15 residues.

This chain joins TRBV7-2 and TRBJ1-2, with TRBD1 matching over 7 bases. J was trimmed by 7 bases and V by 5 bases; bases with no gene match: 4. CDR1 and CDR2 (germline): SGHTA, FQGNSA. The CDR3 sequence is 12 residues long. For the CDR3, the DNA is TGTGCCAGCAGCCGGGACAGAACTGGCTACACCTTC. As protein: CASSRDRTGYTF.

Comment on this clonotype: A much larger clone is a single base away; this may be a read error. The chain carries TRBV7-2 and TRBJ1-1; D unclear. The CDR3 loop spans 15 amino acids. Germline lookup yields CDR1 SGHTA and CDR2 FQGNSA. CDR3 sequence reads: CASSASPQDSAESFF. In nucleotides, the CDR3 is TGTGCCAGCAGCGCTTCCCCGCAAGATTCGGCTGAATCTTTCTTT.

This clonotype was counted a few times. V usage is TRBV20-1 and J usage is TRBJ1-2; D unresolved. The CDR3 length is 15 residues. Germline V lookup: CDR1 DFQATT, CDR2 SNEGSKA (reference sequence). With 0 bases removed from V and 5 bases from J, the gap between germline ends came to 16 bases. CDR3 bases: TGCAGTGCTAGAGACCCGACCGCAAAAATTTATGGCTACACCTTC. Its translation: CSARDPTAKIYGYTF.

This clonotype was seen a few times. The chain couples TRBV6-5 to TRBJ2-3, with D possibly matching TRBD2 (5 bases). The V end was cut by 5 bases, the J end by 2 bases, with 14 bases between. Germline V gives CDR1 MNHEY, CDR2 SVGAGI. This CDR3 has 15 residues. CDR3: CASSLGGPITDTQYF. CDR3 in DNA: TGTGCCAGCAGTCTCGGAGGTCCCATCACAGATACGCAGTATTTT.

This clonotype appeared many times. The chain is built from TRBV28 and TRBJ1-2; TRBD1 agrees at 8 bases. The length of the CDR3 is 15 residues. The germline gives CDR1 MDHEN, CDR2 SYDVKM. The trim removed 5 bases at V and 3 bases at J, leaving 8 bases unmatched. CDR3 nucleotides: TGTGCCAGCAGTAAGCGGGACAGGAACTACTATGGCTACACCTTC. Translated, it gives CASSKRDRNYYGYTF.

This clonotype turned up a few times. This chain joins TRBV6-5 and TRBJ2-4; tentative D call: TRBD2 (6 bases). The CDR3 length is 16 residues. CDR1 and CDR2 (germline): MNHEY, SVGAGI. V shed 10 bases and J shed 2 bases, with 21 bases lying between them. The CDR3 coding sequence is TGTGCCATCCCGGTATGGAGGGGTCTTTCCAAAAACATTCAGTACTTC. Translated, it gives CAIPVWRGLSKNIQYF.

This clonotype was seen a few times. J is TRBJ2-7 and V is TRBV6-6, with 7 bases fitting TRBD1. The CDR3 sequence is 12 residues long. The germline V gene has CDR1 MNHNY and CDR2 SVGAGI (reference sequence). After removal of 10 bases from V and 3 bases from J, the junction contained 6 bases not matched to a gene. This CDR3 reads CATGQVNYEQYF. CDR3 DNA sequence: TGTGCCACCGGACAGGTAAACTACGAGCAGTACTTC.

The V gene is TRBV11-2, the J gene TRBJ2-5; 7 nucleotides line up with TRBD1. The germline V gene encodes CDR1 SGHAT and CDR2 FQNNGV. The CDR3 has 17 amino acids. J gave up 0 bases and V 0 bases, and 7 bases lay outside the gene matches. The CDR3 loop reads CASSLEPGTVYQETQYF. The CDR3 DNA reads TGTGCCAGCAGCTTAGAACCCGGGACAGTGTACCAAGAGACCCAGTACTTC.

V and J are TRBV7-4 and TRBJ1-1; the D is unclear. The ends were cut back, 4 bases at V and 6 bases at J, with 6 bases in the middle. The germline V gene has CDR1 SGHVT and CDR2 SQSDAQ. This CDR3 comprises 11 residues. The CDR3 coding sequence is TGTGCCAGCAGCTCCCCGGCTGAAGCTTTCTTT. Its translation is CASSSPAEAFF.

The chain carries TRBV11-2 and TRBJ2-1, with TRBD2 identical over 11 bases. J was trimmed by 7 bases and V by 5 bases; bases with no gene match: 7. Germline CDR1 is SGHAT and CDR2 is FQNNGV. The CDR3 is 15 residues long. The CDR3 bases are TGTGCCAGCAGCCCCCTTAGCGGGAGGGGGAATGAGCAGTTCTTC. Translated: CASSPLSGRGNEQFF.

This clonotype came up many times. The chain has TRBV7-2 and TRBJ2-1; 9 bases line up with TRBD1. The CDR3 covers 15 residues. J lost 10 bases, V lost 4 bases, and 11 bases had no gene match. Germline CDR1 reads SGHTA; CDR2 reads FQGNSA. CDR3 protein: CASSSGQGRHREQFF. For the CDR3, the DNA is TGTGCCAGCAGCTCGGGACAGGGTCGTCATCGGGAGCAGTTCTTC.

The chain recombines TRBV4-2 with TRBJ1-2; TRBD1 matches 9 bases. Trimming at V came to 5 bases and at J to 4 bases, leaving 8 bases not matched to a gene. From germline, CDR1 is LGHNA and CDR2 YNFKEQ. The CDR3 is 15 residues long. This chain's CDR3 is CASSARDREGYGYTF. CDR3 nucleotides: TGTGCCAGCAGCGCCCGGGACAGGGAGGGCTATGGCTACACCTTC.

The chain couples TRBV3-1 to TRBJ1-4; possibly TRBD1 for D (5 bases). The germline V and J ends were trimmed by 5 bases and 4 bases, with 11 bases remaining between them. The CDR3 has 14 residues. Germline CDR1 is LGHDT and CDR2 is YNNKEL (reference sequence). CDR3 in amino acids: CASSFRQINEKLFF. DNA for the CDR3: TGTGCCAGCAGCTTCCGACAGATTAATGAAAAACTGTTTTTT.

The rearrangement links TRBV7-2 to TRBJ1-1, with D perhaps TRBD1 (6 bases). V gave up 2 bases and J gave up 0 bases, with 13 bases separating them. The CDR3 has 16 residues. Germline-derived CDR1 and CDR2 are SGHTA and FQGNSA. This CDR3 is CASSLPLTGMNTEAFF. The CDR3 DNA is TGTGCCAGCAGCTTACCGCTGACAGGAATGAACACTGAAGCTTTCTTT. The full variable domain, with the rest looked up from reference TRBV7-2 and TRBJ1-1, is GAGVSQSPSNKVTEKGKDVELRCDPISGHTALYWYRQSLGQGLEFLIYFQGNSAPDKSGLPSDRFSAERTGGSVSTLTIQRTQQEDSAVYLCASSLPLTGMNTEAFFGQGTRLTVV.

DNA of the CDR3: TGCAGTGCTAGGAGAGATACGGGGGGGCCAGAGGACGAGCAGTACTTC. It codes for CSARRDTGGPEDEQYF. The gene calls are TRBV20-1 and TRBJ2-7; 8 positions match TRBD2. V shed 3 bases, J shed 5 bases, and the junction held 15 bases outside the gene matches. Germline CDR1 is DFQATT and CDR2 is SNEGSKA (reference sequence). The CDR3 is made up of 16 amino acids.

This clonotype was counted at least ten times. V is TRBV7-2 and J is TRBJ2-7; the D gene could be TRBD1 or TRBD2 (5 bases each). Looked up from germline, CDR1 is SGHTA and CDR2 is FQGNSA. This CDR3 spans 13 amino acids. V gave up 8 bases and J gave up 6 bases, with 17 bases separating them. The CDR3 protein is CASRSPPGSEQYF. The CDR3 coding sequence is TGTGCCAGCCGATCGCCGCCAGGGAGCGAGCAGTACTTC.